Shown below are 32 T cell receptor beta chains from a single sample sequenced in a study of CD8+ T cells in alopecia areata. Isolated RNA was reverse transcribed into cDNA used as the sequencing template. The method was immunoSEQ multiplex PCR; TCRdb's version includes in-frame clones alone and lacks a portion of them. The table records 180,000 or so clones, 50% to 75% of them present only once. Regarding treatment: oral pan-JAK inhibitor, 5-10 mg twice daily. Material: CD4+ T cells sorted from blood, obtained around week 55, from a patient treated with tofacitinib. All receptors derive from a human donor with alopecia areata.

This clone was observed a handful of times. The J gene is TRBJ1-2, the V gene TRBV12-5, with D unclear. Looked up from germline, CDR1 is LGHNT and CDR2 is FRNRAP. The CDR3 length is 12 residues. V lost 5 bases and J 3 bases, leaving 7 bases between the germline ends. The CDR3 DNA reads TGTGCTAGTGGTCCTCAACACTATGGCTACACCTTC. It encodes CASGPQHYGYTF.

The chain links TRBV14 to TRBJ1-2, with a possible D match to TRBD1 (5 bases). From germline, CDR1 is SGHDN and CDR2 FVKESK. The V end lost 9 bases, the J end lost 0 bases, and 20 bases lay between the germline ends. This CDR3 comprises 16 residues. The CDR3 DNA reads TGTGCCAGTGGAAGGGACGACAGAACAACTAACTATGGCTACACCTTC. The encoded protein is CASGRDDRTTNYGYTF.

This sequence joins TRBV5-6 and TRBJ2-5, with 7 bases aligning to TRBD1. The CDR3 contains 14 residues. Trimming removed 1 base from V and 6 bases from J; junction bases left unmatched: 6. CDR1 is SGHDT, CDR2 YYEEEE, per germline. CDR3 residues: CASSLTGVEQTQYF. The CDR3 nucleotides are TGTGCCAGCAGCTTGACAGGGGTCGAACAGACCCAGTACTTC.

The rearrangement uses TRBV5-5 and TRBJ2-5; D may be TRBD1 (5 bases). Per germline, CDR1 SGHKS and CDR2 YYEKEE (reference sequence). The V end lost 4 bases, the J end lost 8 bases, and 15 bases lay between the germline ends. This CDR3 spans 13 amino acids. The CDR3 sequence: CASSQAQGGTQYF. CDR3 coding DNA: TGTGCCAGCAGCCAAGCTCAGGGCGGAACCCAGTACTTC.

With regard to this clone: The junction does not match germline at one end; this may be a read error. The J gene is TRBJ2-1, the V gene TRBV29-1; D is ambiguous. The CDR3 spans 13 residues. Per the germline V gene, CDR1 is SQVTM and CDR2 is ANQGSEA. CDR3 in amino acids: CSIEYSSYNEQFF. The CDR3 DNA follows: TGCAGCATTGAGTACTCCTCCTACAATGAGCAGTTCTTC.

This clone was detected a few times. This sequence joins TRBV27 and TRBJ2-3, with a weak D call TRBD2 (5 bases). The CDR3 consists of 15 residues. V was cut by 6 bases and J by 2 bases, with 15 bases left in between. Germline V CDR1 and CDR2: MNHEY, SMNVEV (reference sequence). The CDR3 coding sequence is TGTGCCAGCAGCCTTACGGGGAGAGACACAGATACGCAGTATTTT. Protein product: CASSLTGRDTDTQYF.

This clone was observed once. This chain links TRBV27 with TRBJ1-6; maybe TRBD1 (6 bases). The CDR3 is made up of 14 amino acids. Deletions cut 3 bases from V and 5 bases from J, with 8 bases between. CDR1 and CDR2 (germline): MNHEY, SMNVEV (reference sequence). The DNA for the CDR3 is TGTGCCAGCAGTTTCCGGGACAATAATTCACCCCTCCACTTT. This gives the protein CASSFRDNNSPLHF.

The chain has TRBV20-1 and TRBJ2-5; 7 bases agree with TRBD2. J was trimmed by 3 bases and V by 5 bases; bases with no gene match: 0. The CDR3 spans 11 residues. Germline CDR1 is DFQATT and CDR2 is SNEGSKA (reference sequence). The CDR3 DNA is TGCAGTGCTGGACTAGAAGAGACCCAGTACTTC. Translating it yields CSAGLEETQYF.

The V and J genes are TRBV25-1 and TRBJ2-1, with 8 bases that match TRBD2. J was trimmed by 6 bases and V by 10 bases; bases with no gene match: 14. Germline values: CDR1 MGHDK, CDR2 SYGVNS. This CDR3 has 15 amino acids. The CDR3 nucleotides read TGTGCCACCAACCATGCGGGACTAGTAGGCAATGAGCAGTTCTTC. Residues: CATNHAGLVGNEQFF.

The chain combines TRBV29-1 with TRBJ1-1, with TRBD1 matching over 7 bases. Trimming at V came to 8 bases and at J to 1 base, leaving 4 bases not matched to a gene. The germline CDR1 and CDR2 sequences are SQVTM and ANQGSEA. The CDR3 contains 12 residues. The CDR3 DNA reads TGCAGCACCAACAGGGGGAACACTGAAGCTTTCTTT. It encodes CSTNRGNTEAFF.

The genes are TRBV18 and TRBJ2-2; D gene ambiguous. This CDR3 spans 14 amino acids. V shed 6 bases and J shed 5 bases, with 13 bases lying between them. The germline CDR1 and CDR2 sequences are KGHSH and LQKENI. CDR3 region: CASSPLGPTGELFF. CDR3 DNA: TGTGCCAGCTCCCCTCTTGGGCCGACCGGGGAGCTGTTTTTT.

The rearrangement links TRBV20-1 to TRBJ2-7; a possible D gene is TRBD2 (5 bases). This CDR3 is 11 amino acids long. The V and J ends lost 8 bases and 4 bases respectively, with 12 bases between them. CDR1 is DFQATT, CDR2 SNEGSKA, per germline (reference sequence). The chain's CDR3 is CSFSRDYEQYF. The CDR3 DNA is TGCAGTTTTAGCCGGGATTACGAGCAGTACTTC.

The CDR3 bases are TGCAGCGTTCCAACAGGGGGGTTGACTGAAGCTTTCTTT. It encodes CSVPTGGLTEAFF. This chain joins TRBV29-1 and TRBJ1-1, with 8 nucleotides matching TRBD1. Germline CDR1 SQVTM, CDR2 ANQGSEA. The V gene end was trimmed by 5 bases and the J gene end by 5 bases; junction bases not matched to a gene: 7. This CDR3 spans 13 amino acids.

The DNA of the CDR3 is TGTGCCTGGAAGAGACTAGCGGGGGGGGATGAGCAGTTCTTC. Translating it yields CAWKRLAGGDEQFF. The chain is built from TRBV30 and TRBJ2-1; 14 positions match TRBD2. The germline V gene has CDR1 GTSNPN and CDR2 SVGIG (reference sequence). The CDR3 spans 14 residues. After removal of 4 bases from V and 8 bases from J, the junction contained 4 bases not matched to a gene.

This clone was observed once. The J gene is TRBJ2-3, the V gene TRBV4-2; TRBD2 aligns across 12 bases. The CDR3 length is 17 residues. The V and J ends lost 0 bases and 4 bases, in that order; junction bases with no gene match: 5. CDR1 LGHNA and CDR2 YNFKEQ come from the germline V gene. CDR3 sequence (DNA): TGTGCCAGCAGCCAAGAGTACGGGACTAGCGGGCCAGATACGCAGTATTTT. This codes for CASSQEYGTSGPDTQYF.

The V and J genes are TRBV7-3 and TRBJ2-7; D assignment may be TRBD1 or TRBD2 (6 bases each). Trimming removed 2 bases at V and 4 bases at J, with 18 bases between. Germline V gives CDR1 SGHTA, CDR2 FQGTGA. The CDR3 is made up of 16 amino acids. The CDR3 spells CASSLSGGSPLYEQYF. As DNA, the CDR3 is TGTGCCAGCAGCTTATCCGGGGGCAGTCCTTTATACGAGCAGTACTTC.

This rearrangement joins TRBV11-2 to TRBJ2-1; D remains unclear. The CDR3 runs to 12 residues. V lost 2 bases and J 6 bases, leaving 5 bases between the germline ends. Germline loops: CDR1 SGHAT, CDR2 FQNNGV. DNA of the CDR3: TGTGCCAGCAGCTTATCCCGCAATGAGCAGTTCTTC. This encodes CASSLSRNEQFF.

Only a few counts were recorded for this clone. The chain links TRBV12-5 to TRBJ2-5, with D possibly matching TRBD1 (6 bases). The V and J ends lost 2 bases and 5 bases respectively, with 12 bases between them. The germline gives CDR1 LGHNT, CDR2 FRNRAP. The CDR3 sequence is 14 residues long. The CDR3 coding sequence is TGTGCTAGTGGTTTGAATACAAGGGGGGAGACCCAGTACTTC. Translated, it gives CASGLNTRGETQYF.

This CDR3 is CASSKGHKTQYF. CDR3 in DNA: TGTGCCAGCAGCAAGGGCCACAAGACGCAGTATTTT. The chain is built from TRBV5-6 and TRBJ2-3; D call uncertain. Trimming pared 4 bases from V and 9 bases from J, leaving 12 bases between. The germline V gene has CDR1 SGHDT and CDR2 YYEEEE. This CDR3 comprises 12 residues.

The chain combines TRBV5-1 with TRBJ1-2; unclear D gene. V lost 4 bases to trimming and J lost 4 bases, with 17 bases between them. From germline, CDR1 is SGHRS and CDR2 YFSETQ. This CDR3 region has 15 residues. The CDR3 nucleotides are TGCGCCAGCAGCCTGTTCCTCCCTCCCTCCTATGGCTACACCTTC. It codes for CASSLFLPPSYGYTF.

This chain uses TRBV12-5 with TRBJ2-7; D is unresolved. The CDR3 spans 15 residues. V gave up 7 bases and J gave up 0 bases, with 16 bases separating them. In germline, CDR1 is LGHNT, CDR2 FRNRAP. CDR3 in amino acids: CASAPPRLTSYEQYF. The CDR3 DNA is TGTGCTAGTGCCCCGCCCAGGTTGACCTCCTACGAGCAGTACTTC.

There are a few counts of this clone. The CDR3 DNA reads TGCAGCGTTGGTTTACTGGATAGGGGAAGGGCTGAAGCTTTCTTT. Its translation is CSVGLLDRGRAEAFF. The chain uses TRBV29-1 and TRBJ1-1, with a weak D call TRBD1 (5 bases). This CDR3 spans 15 amino acids. V shed 4 bases and J shed 6 bases, with 21 bases lying between them. Germline CDR1 is SQVTM and CDR2 is ANQGSEA.

A few counts support this clone. The chain joins TRBV7-9 to TRBJ1-5; weak D call: TRBD1 (6 bases). The V end was cut by 5 bases, the J end by 6 bases, with 17 bases between. The germline V gene encodes CDR1 SEHNR and CDR2 FQNEAQ (reference sequence). The length of the CDR3 is 15 residues. This CDR3 reads CASSRNGQGSQPQHF. The CDR3 nucleotides read TGTGCCAGCAGCAGAAACGGGCAGGGGAGTCAGCCCCAGCATTTT.

V and J are TRBV7-2 and TRBJ2-7, with 7 nucleotides matching TRBD1. Germline V lookup: CDR1 SGHTA, CDR2 FQGNSA. V dropped 2 bases and J dropped 3; count of bases not matched to a gene: 10. The CDR3 covers 16 residues. CDR3 nucleotides: TGTGCCAGCAGCTTATCTCGCACCAGGGGGAACTACGAGCAGTACTTC. Amino acid sequence: CASSLSRTRGNYEQYF.

This chain connects TRBV4-1 to TRBJ1-4; D unclear. Germline lookup yields CDR1 MGHRA and CDR2 YSYEKL. The CDR3 runs 15 residues. Trimming pared 3 bases from V and 8 bases from J, leaving 16 bases between. The CDR3 loop is CASSHGRSPREKLFF. CDR3 DNA sequence: TGCGCCAGCAGCCACGGACGGAGTCCGCGAGAAAAACTGTTTTTT.

Comment on this clone: Its ends do not fully match the called genes, so a read error is possible. The rearrangement uses TRBV5-6 and TRBJ2-4; 9 bases align to TRBD1. Looked up from germline, CDR1 is SGHDT and CDR2 is YYEEEE. The CDR3 covers 12 residues. This CDR3 is CASSFSRDRDAF. DNA of the CDR3: TGTGCCAGCAGCTTCTCTAGGGACAGGGACGCCTTC. The whole variable domain, filled in from reference TRBV5-6 and TRBJ2-4, reads DAGVTQSPTHLIKTRGQQVTLRCSPKSGHDTVSWYQQALGQGPQFIFQYYEEEERQRGNFPDRFSGHQFPNYSSELNVNALLLGDSALYLCASSFSRDRDAFGAGTRLSVL.

The chain carries TRBV5-1 and TRBJ1-4; unclear D gene. This CDR3 region has 12 residues. Trimming took 4 bases from V and 6 from J, leaving 7 bases between them. Germline-derived CDR1 and CDR2 are SGHRS and YFSETQ. CDR3: CASSLNYEKLFF. CDR3 DNA: TGCGCCAGCAGCCTCAACTATGAAAAACTGTTTTTT. The variable domain in full, completed from reference TRBV5-1 and TRBJ1-4, reads KAGVTQTPRYLIKTRGQQVTLSCSPISGHRSVSWYQQTPGQGLQFLFEYFSETQRNKGNFPGRFSGRQFSNSRSEMNVSTLELGDSALYLCASSLNYEKLFFGSGTQLSVL.

The V call is TRBV6-1, the J call TRBJ2-1; possibly TRBD2 for D (5 bases). Germline V gene lookup returns CDR1 MNHNS and CDR2 SASEGT. Trimming cost V 2 bases and J 3 bases, with 14 bases left between them. This CDR3 comprises 16 residues. Here the CDR3 DNA reads TGTGCCAGCAGTGAACCGGGTGGAGCGGACTACAATGAGCAGTTCTTC. Translating gives CASSEPGGADYNEQFF.

The sample holds a few counts of this clone. The chain links TRBV4-1 to TRBJ2-3; TRBD2 aligns across 8 bases. The germline CDR1 and CDR2 sequences are MGHRA and YSYEKL. CDR3 length: 14 amino acids. J gave up 3 bases and V 6 bases, and 5 bases lay outside the gene matches. In DNA, the CDR3 is TGCGCCAGCAGTACCCAGCGGGGGACAGATACGCAGTATTTT. Translating it yields CASSTQRGTDTQYF.

This clone has ten or more counts. The chain recombines TRBV7-3 with TRBJ2-7, with unresolved D. CDR3 length: 14 amino acids. The V gene's germline CDR1 is SGHTA and CDR2 FQGTGA. The germline V and J ends were trimmed by 2 bases and 9 bases, with 17 bases remaining between them. This CDR3 is CASSLDSASVGQYF. The CDR3 coding sequence is TGTGCCAGCAGCTTAGACTCCGCGTCGGTGGGGCAGTACTTC.

This chain joins TRBV27 and TRBJ2-1; no clear D. The CDR3 is made up of 14 amino acids. Trimming removed 3 bases from V and 9 bases from J, with 15 bases in between. Looked up from germline, CDR1 is MNHEY and CDR2 is SMNVEV (reference sequence). The DNA for the CDR3 is TGTGCCAGCAGTTTCGCGCCTCGCGTGGGTGAGCAGTTCTTC. Encoded protein: CASSFAPRVGEQFF.

CDR3 region: CASSGGPTGGGSPLHF. The CDR3 nucleotides read TGTGCCAGCAGTGGCGGGCCTACAGGGGGAGGATCACCCCTCCACTTT. This chain joins TRBV6-1 and TRBJ1-6; 8 bases match TRBD1. The CDR3 extends over 16 amino acids. The germline V gene has CDR1 MNHNS and CDR2 SASEGT. The V and J ends lost 4 bases and 10 bases, in that order; junction bases with no gene match: 12.